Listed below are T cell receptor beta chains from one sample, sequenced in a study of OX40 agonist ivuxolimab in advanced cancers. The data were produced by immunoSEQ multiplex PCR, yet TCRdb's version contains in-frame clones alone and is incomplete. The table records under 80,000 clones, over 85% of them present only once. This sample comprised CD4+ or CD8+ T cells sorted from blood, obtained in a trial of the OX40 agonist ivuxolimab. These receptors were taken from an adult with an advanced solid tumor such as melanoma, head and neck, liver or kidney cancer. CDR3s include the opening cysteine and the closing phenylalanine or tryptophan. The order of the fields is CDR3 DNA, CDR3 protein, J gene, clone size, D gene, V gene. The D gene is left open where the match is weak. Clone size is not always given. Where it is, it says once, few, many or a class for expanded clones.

TGTGCCAGTAGTATCGGGGGTAATAATTCACCCCTCCACTTT	CASSIGGNNSPLHF	TRBJ1-6	once	NA	TRBV19
TGTGCCAGCAGTGAAGCTCACGGGCAGGGGGAGACCCAGTACTTC	CASSEAHGQGETQYF	TRBJ2-5	few	NA	TRBV6-1
TGTGCCAGTAGTCAGAACCCCGTGGCCGAGCAGTACTTC	CASSQNPVAEQYF	TRBJ2-7	NA	NA	TRBV19
TGTGCCAGCAGCCCCTCTTCTGTCGCTGCGGGGGCCAGCTACGAGCAGTACTTC	CASSPSSVAAGASYEQYF	TRBJ2-7	NA	NA	TRBV4-2
TGTGCCAGCAGTGGTTCAAGGGAAGCTTTCTTT	CASSGSREAFF	TRBJ1-1	NA	NA	TRBV6-1
TGTGCCAGCAGTTCGGGACAGGGTATCCCATATACGCAGTATTTT	CASSSGQGIPYTQYF	TRBJ2-3	once	TRBD1	TRBV27
TGTGCCAGCAGACTAGCGGGGGGTACCACCGGGGAGCTGTTTTTT	CASRLAGGTTGELFF	TRBJ2-2	NA	TRBD2	TRBV6-5
TGCGCCAGCAGCTCCCCGCTAGTCTACGAGCAGTACTTC	CASSSPLVYEQYF	TRBJ2-7	NA	NA	TRBV5-1
TGTGCCAGCTCACCAGGTTTGAACACTGAAGCTTTCTTT	CASSPGLNTEAFF	TRBJ1-1	few	NA	TRBV18
TGTGCCAGCACCAGCAGGGAAACCTATAATTCACCCCTCCACTTT	CASTSRETYNSPLHF	TRBJ1-6	NA	NA	TRBV28
TGTGCCAGCAGTTCCCAGGATGGCAGAAACTATGGCTACACCTTC	CASSSQDGRNYGYTF	TRBJ1-2	NA	NA	TRBV6-5
TGTGCCAGCAGCCCAGCGGCGGGTTACGAGCAGTACTTC	CASSPAAGYEQYF	TRBJ2-7	NA	NA	TRBV7-8
TGTGCCAGCTCACCCTACAGGGACTCCTACGAGCAGTACTTC	CASSPYRDSYEQYF	TRBJ2-7	NA	NA	TRBV18
TGTGCCACCCGGGGGGGCCAGTTTACAGATACGCAGTATTTT	CATRGGQFTDTQYF	TRBJ2-3	NA	TRBD2	TRBV7-2
TGTGCCAGCAGTGGGACAGGGCCTCCCTACGAGCAGTACTTC	CASSGTGPPYEQYF	TRBJ2-7	once	TRBD1	TRBV2
TGCGCCAGCAGCCAGGTCGGGACGCCAGAGACCCAGTACTTC	CASSQVGTPETQYF	TRBJ2-5	NA	NA	TRBV4-1
TGTGCCAGCAGTTTGGGAGGGGGTCCCCCCTACGAGCAGTACTTC	CASSLGGGPPYEQYF	TRBJ2-7	NA	NA	TRBV28
TGTGCCAGTAGGGCCACTGACTCCTACAATGAGCAGTTCTTC	CASRATDSYNEQFF	TRBJ2-1	once	NA	TRBV19
TGTGCCAGCAGTTCCCTTTCGATAGGCCTCGAGAGGGATACGCAGTATTTT	CASSSLSIGLERDTQYF	TRBJ2-3	NA	NA	TRBV27
TGTGCCAGCAGGCAGGGGGATCAGCCCCAGCATTTT	CASRQGDQPQHF	TRBJ1-5	NA	TRBD1	TRBV6-5
TGTGCCAGCAGTGACGACATAGCTAATCAGCCCCAGCATTTT	CASSDDIANQPQHF	TRBJ1-5	NA	NA	TRBV2
TGTGCCAGCAGTCTCCTCGACAGGCCCCGAACTGAAGCTTTCTTT	CASSLLDRPRTEAFF	TRBJ1-1	NA	NA	TRBV6-5
TGTGCCATCAGTCCAGGGAACACAGATACGCAGTATTTT	CAISPGNTDTQYF	TRBJ2-3	once	NA	TRBV10-3
TGTGCCATCAGTACATCAGGGGGCTCTAATGAAAAACTGTTTTTT	CAISTSGGSNEKLFF	TRBJ1-4	NA	TRBD1	TRBV10-3
TGTGCCAGCGGGGTCCCCGGGACTAGCGACACAGATACGCAGTATTTT	CASGVPGTSDTDTQYF	TRBJ2-3	NA	TRBD2	TRBV27
TGTGCCAGCAGCCAACCTCCAGGGGTATTCACCTTC	CASSQPPGVFTF	TRBJ1-2	NA	NA	TRBV14
TGTGCCAGCAGCATAGACAGGGGGAACACTGAAGCTTTCTTT	CASSIDRGNTEAFF	TRBJ1-1	NA	TRBD1	TRBV5-4
TGTGCCAGCAGTTTAGGGGACGTAGCGGGGGGGATATACAATGAGCAGTTCTTC	CASSLGDVAGGIYNEQFF	TRBJ2-1	NA	TRBD2	TRBV27
TGTGCCAGCACTGAACATGTAGCCAAAAACATTCAGTACTTC	CASTEHVAKNIQYF	TRBJ2-4	NA	NA	TRBV6-1
TGTGCCAGTACCCTCAGGCAGTCAGGGGTTCGTCAGCCCCAGCATTTT	CASTLRQSGVRQPQHF	TRBJ1-5	NA	NA	TRBV19
TGTGCCAGCAGTGGACAGGGGGCCCCTGGAACTGAAGCTTTCTTT	CASSGQGAPGTEAFF	TRBJ1-1	NA	TRBD1	TRBV2
TGTGCCAGCAGTCCGGGACAGGGCGTGGGTAGCAATCAGCCCCAGCATTTT	CASSPGQGVGSNQPQHF	TRBJ1-5	NA	TRBD1	TRBV28
TGTGCCAGCAGCGTAGGGCAGCTGGCTCTCTACGAGCAGTACTTC	CASSVGQLALYEQYF	TRBJ2-7	NA	NA	TRBV9
TGTGCCAGCAGTTACGACAGATATGAAAAACTGTTTTTT	CASSYDRYEKLFF	TRBJ1-4	NA	NA	TRBV6-5
TGTGCCAGCAGCTTAGAGGACAGGCGCTCCTACGAGCAGTACTTC	CASSLEDRRSYEQYF	TRBJ2-7	NA	TRBD1	TRBV7-8
TGCAGCGTTTGGACAGGGGGTAATTCACCCCTCCACTTT	CSVWTGGNSPLHF	TRBJ1-6	NA	TRBD1	TRBV29-1
TGCGCCAGCAGCCCTGCGACGAGGGAGACCCAGTACTTC	CASSPATRETQYF	TRBJ2-5	NA	NA	TRBV4-1
TGTGCCAGCAGTCCGATTGACCTCAATCAGCCCCAGCATTTT	CASSPIDLNQPQHF	TRBJ1-5	NA	NA	TRBV2
TGCGCCAGCAGCCGAACACTTGGGACTAGCGGGAACCACAATGAGCAGTTCTTC	CASSRTLGTSGNHNEQFF	TRBJ2-1	NA	TRBD2	TRBV4-3
TGTGCCAGCAGCCCAAGCCTCGGGACAGGGCGGGGGGAGACCCAGTACTTC	CASSPSLGTGRGETQYF	TRBJ2-5	NA	TRBD1	TRBV7-9
TGTGCCTGGAGTGTACTCGGACAGGGGATACAGCCCCAGCATTTT	CAWSVLGQGIQPQHF	TRBJ1-5	NA	TRBD1	TRBV30
TGTGCCAGTAGGAAACAGGGGGGCGAAGAGACCCAGTACTTC	CASRKQGGEETQYF	TRBJ2-5	NA	TRBD1	TRBV19
TGTGCCAGCACTTCACCACCTTCACCCCTCCACTTT	CASTSPPSPLHF	TRBJ1-6	once	NA	TRBV27
TGCGCCAGCAGCCAGGACGTGGGGAGCTCCTACAATGAGCAGTTCTTC	CASSQDVGSSYNEQFF	TRBJ2-1	NA	NA	TRBV5-1